The rows below give T cell receptor beta chains drawn from one sample of a study of blood T cell repertoires in COVID-19. Generated by immunoSEQ multiplex PCR, the TCRdb table keeps only in-frame clones and is missing some. The table shows around 160,000 clones, with around 84% occurring only once. Specimen: peripheral blood. All receptors come from a man aged 60 to 69 with active or convalescent COVID-19. Each CDR3 is given with its conserved first and last residue. The D gene is left open where the match is weak.

TRBV4-2	TRBJ2-1	TRBD1	CASSQDRTGYYNEQFF
TRBV7-2	TRBJ1-2	-	CASSSQGWAYGYTF
TRBV7-8	TRBJ2-2	-	CAFGGDTNTGELFF
TRBV2	TRBJ2-3	TRBD2	CASSDGTSEGTDTQYF
TRBV5-1	TRBJ2-2	TRBD1	CASSIDRGATGELFF
TRBV6-5	TRBJ1-2	-	CASSYGENYGYTF
TRBV5-4	TRBJ2-6	-	CASSRDSGMAVSGANVLTF
TRBV9	TRBJ1-1	TRBD1	CASSARSGQGQAFF
TRBV12-3/TRBV12-4	TRBJ1-3	TRBD1	CATYRDSLNTIYF
TRBV18	TRBJ2-3	-	CASSPGPEGDTQYF
TRBV7-2	TRBJ2-4	TRBD2	CASGTSGKGFIQYF
TRBV19	TRBJ1-1	TRBD1	CASRHRGRGTEAFF
TRBV19	TRBJ1-5	-	CATVPSVSNQPQHF
TRBV7-2	TRBJ1-2	TRBD1	CASSSTGGAFDGYTF
TRBV5-1	TRBJ2-7	-	CASNPGGKSSYEQYF
TRBV7-8	TRBJ2-1	TRBD2	CASSSGTSGTNEQFF
TRBV7-3	TRBJ1-3	TRBD1	CASSPQGTFGNTIYF
TRBV7-9	TRBJ2-1	TRBD2	CASSQLRGLAGGSEQFF
TRBV18	TRBJ1-6	TRBD1	CASSPRSGQGLNSPLHF
TRBV3-1/TRBV3-2	TRBJ2-2	TRBD1	CASSLWTGGGTGELFF
TRBV4-2	TRBJ2-7	-	CASSQSGQGTYEQYF
TRBV28	TRBJ1-4	-	CASSLRRTNNEKLFF
TRBV18	TRBJ2-5	TRBD2	CASSLTSGRAGETQYF